This is a list of T cell receptor beta chains from one sample in a study of beta chain features in type 1 diabetes. The method was immunoSEQ multiplex PCR; TCRdb's version includes in-frame clones alone and lacks a portion of them. The table lists 900,000 or so clones, roughly a sixth of them singletons. The sequenced sample consisted of naive CD4+ T cells from blood. Receptors originate from a woman under 30 in good health. CDR3s include the opening cysteine and the closing phenylalanine or tryptophan. A D gene is named only where the DNA matches it firmly. Some rows have no size entry. The others give once, few or many, or a class for an expanded clone.

size	length	D	V	J	DNA	CDR3
few	14	TRBD2	TRBV19	TRBJ2-5	TGTGCCAGTAGTGTCACTAGCGGGACGGAGACCCAGTACTTC	CASSVTSGTETQYF
few	11	.	TRBV28	TRBJ2-1	TGTGCCAGCAGAACGTACAATGAGCAGTTCTTC	CASRTYNEQFF
few	16	.	TRBV7-8	TRBJ2-7	TGTGCCAGCAGCTTAGCGCGTCAGGGGGGTTCCTACGAGCAGTACTTC	CASSLARQGGSYEQYF
few	13	.	TRBV9	TRBJ2-5	TGTGCCAGCAGCGAGGTGCTAGGCGAGACCCAGTACTTC	CASSEVLGETQYF
few	12	.	TRBV6-1	TRBJ1-1	TGTGCCAGCAAGTGGACGCCGGGACAAGCTTTCTTT	CASKWTPGQAFF
few	19	.	TRBV4-3	TRBJ2-3	TGCGCCAGCAGCCAAGTTTCCTTGCGAGTCGCGGGGATGGGAGATACGCAGTATTTT	CASSQVSLRVAGMGDTQYF
few	15	.	TRBV5-6	TRBJ1-3	TGTGCCAGCAGCTTGGGTGGGGACTCTGGAAACACCATATATTTT	CASSLGGDSGNTIYF
.	14	.	TRBV10-3	TRBJ1-1	TGTGCCATCAGTGGTCCAGGGAGGAACACTGAAGCTTTCTTT	CAISGPGRNTEAFF
few	16	.	TRBV7-2	TRBJ2-6	TGTGCCAGCAGCTTCCGCACGGGATCTGGGGCCAACGTCCTGACTTTC	CASSFRTGSGANVLTF
few	14	.	TRBV7-9	TRBJ1-4	TGTGCCAGCAGCCCGACAGCGGTGGGTGAAAAACTGTTTTTT	CASSPTAVGEKLFF
.	15	.	TRBV5-6	TRBJ2-1	TGTGCCAGCAGCTTGGGATCTATAACCTACAATGAGCAGTTCTTC	CASSLGSITYNEQFF
.	16	.	TRBV6-5	TRBJ2-7	TGTGCCAGCAGTTACTCCGTAAACTACCCCTCCTACGAGCAGTACTTC	CASSYSVNYPSYEQYF
few	15	TRBD1	TRBV7-9	TRBJ2-7	TGTGCCAGCAGCCGCCCCGGGACAGGGATCTACGAGCAGTACTTC	CASSRPGTGIYEQYF
.	14	TRBD1	TRBV5-6	TRBJ1-2	TGTGCCAGCAGCTCGGCGGGACAGGGTTGGGGCTACACCTTC	CASSSAGQGWGYTF